This T cell receptor (beta chain) was captured in a study of CD8 T cells in ankylosing spondylitis. General observations from the study: Disease-linked clones displayed a CD8+ phenotype and appeared relatively rarely in peripheral blood. Matched ankylosing spondylitis synovial fluid reportedly contained a significantly enriched population of disease-linked clones.

TCRdb used MiXCR to reprocess the 5' RACE reads, holding one entry per CDR3 protein. This table holds around 180,000 distinct CDR3 sequences, 10% to 15% found once. Germline values: CDR1 LNHNV, CDR2 YYDKDF (reference sequence). The V and J ends lost 4 bases and 4 bases, in that order; junction bases with no gene match: 7. The CDR3 runs to 14 residues. This clonotype was recorded at least ten times. Its antigen is undetermined. The genes are TRBV15 and TRBJ2-7; 7 bases agree with TRBD2. What was sequenced was blood, either unsorted or a sorted T cell fraction (not recorded which). The receptor was isolated from a female donor with ankylosing spondylitis or in good health (not recorded which). The CDR3 nucleotides read TGTGCCACCAGCACCGGGACTACCTTATACGAGCAGTACTTC. It yields the protein CATSTGTTLYEQYF.